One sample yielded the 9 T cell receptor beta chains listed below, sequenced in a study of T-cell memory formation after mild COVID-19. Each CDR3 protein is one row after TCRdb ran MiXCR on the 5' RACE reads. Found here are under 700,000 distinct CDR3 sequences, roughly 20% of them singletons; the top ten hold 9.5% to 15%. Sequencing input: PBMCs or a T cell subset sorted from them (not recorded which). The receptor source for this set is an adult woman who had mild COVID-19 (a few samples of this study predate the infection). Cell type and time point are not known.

The chain's CDR3 is CASSIRRRNTEAFF. The CDR3 DNA reads as TGTGCCAGTAGTATCCGTCGGAGGAACACTGAAGCTTTCTTT. J is TRBJ1-1 and V is TRBV19, with no clear D. This CDR3 has 14 amino acids. The ends were cut back, 3 bases at V and 1 base at J, with 9 bases in the middle. Germline V CDR1 and CDR2: LNHDA, SQIVND (reference sequence). Using reference TRBV19 and TRBJ1-1 for the parts outside the CDR3, the full variable domain is DGGITQSPKYLFRKEGQNVTLSCEQNLNHDAMYWYRQDPGQGLRLIYYSQIVNDFQKGDIAEGYSVSREKKESFPLTVTSAQKNPTAFYLCASSIRRRNTEAFFGQGTRLTVV.

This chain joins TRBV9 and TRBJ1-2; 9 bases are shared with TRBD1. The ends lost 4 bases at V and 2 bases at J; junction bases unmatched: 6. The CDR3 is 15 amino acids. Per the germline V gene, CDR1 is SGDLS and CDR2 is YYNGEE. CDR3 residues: CASSPGQGTNYGYTF. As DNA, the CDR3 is TGTGCCAGCAGCCCGGGACAGGGAACGAACTATGGCTACACCTTC.

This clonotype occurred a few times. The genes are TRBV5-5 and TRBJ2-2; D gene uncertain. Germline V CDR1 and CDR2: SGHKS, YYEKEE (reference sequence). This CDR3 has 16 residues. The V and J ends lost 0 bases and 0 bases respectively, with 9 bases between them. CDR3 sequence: CASSLEGSANTGELFF. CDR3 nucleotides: TGTGCCAGCAGCTTGGAAGGCAGCGCGAACACCGGGGAGCTGTTTTTT.

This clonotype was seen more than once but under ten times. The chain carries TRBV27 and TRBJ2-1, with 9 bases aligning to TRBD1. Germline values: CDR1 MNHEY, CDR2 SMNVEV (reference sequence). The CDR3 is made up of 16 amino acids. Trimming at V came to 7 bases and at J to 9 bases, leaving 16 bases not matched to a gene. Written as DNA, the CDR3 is TGTGCCAGCACCCTGGCCGGGACAGGGTGGAGAGGTGAGCAGTTCTTC. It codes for CASTLAGTGWRGEQFF.

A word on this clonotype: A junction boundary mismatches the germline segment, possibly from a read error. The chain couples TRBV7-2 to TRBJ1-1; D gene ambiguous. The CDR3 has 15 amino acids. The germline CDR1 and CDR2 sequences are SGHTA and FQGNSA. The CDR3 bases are TGTGCCAGAAGCTTATCAGGAGGAATGAACACTGAAGCTTTCTTT. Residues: CARSLSGGMNTEAFF.

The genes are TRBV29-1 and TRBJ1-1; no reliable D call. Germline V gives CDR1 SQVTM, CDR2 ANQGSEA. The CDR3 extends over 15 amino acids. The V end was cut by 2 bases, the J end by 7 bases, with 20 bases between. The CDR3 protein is CSVESRPPDGREAFF. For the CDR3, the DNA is TGCAGCGTTGAATCCCGGCCCCCGGACGGGCGTGAAGCTTTCTTT.

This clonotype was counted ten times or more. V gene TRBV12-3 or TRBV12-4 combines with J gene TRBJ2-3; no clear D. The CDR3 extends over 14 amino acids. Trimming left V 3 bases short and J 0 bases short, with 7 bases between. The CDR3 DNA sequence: TGTGCCAGCAGTTTTACCCACAGCACAGATACGCAGTATTTT. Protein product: CASSFTHSTDTQYF.

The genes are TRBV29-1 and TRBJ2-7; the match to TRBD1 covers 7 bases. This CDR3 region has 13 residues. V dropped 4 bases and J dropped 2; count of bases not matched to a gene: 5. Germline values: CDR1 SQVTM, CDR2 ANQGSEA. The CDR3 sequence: CSVVIQGAYEQYF. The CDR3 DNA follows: TGCAGCGTTGTTATCCAGGGGGCCTACGAGCAGTACTTC.

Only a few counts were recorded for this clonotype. The CDR3 sequence: CSASLAGRYEQYF. The CDR3, as DNA: TGCAGTGCTTCACTAGCGGGGCGCTACGAGCAGTACTTC. V usage is TRBV20-1 and J usage is TRBJ2-7, with 10 bases matching TRBD2. The V gene end was trimmed by 5 bases and the J gene end by 3 bases; junction bases not matched to a gene: 4. Germline V lookup: CDR1 DFQATT, CDR2 SNEGSKA (reference sequence). The CDR3 extends over 13 amino acids.